The rows below give T cell receptor beta chains drawn from one sample of a study of T cells in localized non-small cell lung cancer. Profiling relied on immunoSEQ multiplex PCR, and the TCRdb table lists in-frame clones only, not all of them. The table includes roughly 25,000 clones, roughly 92% detected once. Sequenced material: peripheral blood, taken before any cancer treatment. The origin of the receptors is a woman aged 35 to 70 with stage I lung adenocarcinoma. CDR3s include the opening cysteine and the closing phenylalanine or tryptophan. The D gene is left open where the match is weak. Not all rows give a size; the values are once, few, many and, for expanded clones, a class.

cdr3_nt: TGTGCCAGTAGTACGAGCGGGAGGGTGTCCTACAATGAGCAGTTCTTC
cdr3_aa: CASSTSGRVSYNEQFF
j_call: TRBJ2-1
clone_size: .
v_call: TRBV19
d_call: TRBD2

cdr3_nt: TGCGCCAGCAGCCCAAATCGGGGGGGAGTAGAGCAAGAGACCCAGTACTTC
cdr3_aa: CASSPNRGGVEQETQYF
j_call: TRBJ2-5
clone_size: .
v_call: TRBV5-1
d_call: TRBD2

cdr3_nt: TGTGCCAGCAGCTTAATTGGGGGGACTGGAAACACCATATATTTT
cdr3_aa: CASSLIGGTGNTIYF
j_call: TRBJ1-3
clone_size: .
v_call: TRBV7-9
d_call: .

cdr3_nt: TGTGCCAGCTCAACAGGGCAGGATCAGCCCCAGCATTTT
cdr3_aa: CASSTGQDQPQHF
j_call: TRBJ1-5
clone_size: few
v_call: TRBV18
d_call: .

cdr3_nt: TGTGCCAGCAGGGCAGGGGCGACTAACTATGGCTACACCTTC
cdr3_aa: CASRAGATNYGYTF
j_call: TRBJ1-2
clone_size: .
v_call: TRBV2
d_call: .

cdr3_nt: TGCGCCAGCAGCTTGGCAGCAGGGGAGGATGAGCAGTACTTC
cdr3_aa: CASSLAAGEDEQYF
j_call: TRBJ2-7
clone_size: .
v_call: TRBV5-1
d_call: .

cdr3_nt: TGTGCCAGCAGCGGAGGACTAGCGGGAGAAGAGACCCAGTACTTC
cdr3_aa: CASSGGLAGEETQYF
j_call: TRBJ2-5
clone_size: .
v_call: TRBV9
d_call: TRBD2

cdr3_nt: TGTGCCATCACCAATGACAGGGGGAACGAGCAGTACTTC
cdr3_aa: CAITNDRGNEQYF
j_call: TRBJ2-7
clone_size: .
v_call: TRBV10-3
d_call: TRBD1

cdr3_nt: TGTGCCAGCAGTTACGCGGGAGGGGCCTTGGAGCAGTACTTC
cdr3_aa: CASSYAGGALEQYF
j_call: TRBJ2-5
clone_size: .
v_call: TRBV6-6
d_call: TRBD2

cdr3_nt: TGTGCCAGCAGCCGACTGACTAGTTCGTCCGATACGCAGTATTTT
cdr3_aa: CASSRLTSSSDTQYF
j_call: TRBJ2-3
clone_size: .
v_call: TRBV5-6
d_call: .

cdr3_nt: TGTGCCAGTAGTATTATGACAGGGTATGGTGAGCAGTTCTTC
cdr3_aa: CASSIMTGYGEQFF
j_call: TRBJ2-1
clone_size: .
v_call: TRBV19
d_call: TRBD1

cdr3_nt: TGCGCCAGCAGTCAATCCTCCCTAGCGACAGGAGGCAATCAGCCCCAGCATTTT
cdr3_aa: CASSQSSLATGGNQPQHF
j_call: TRBJ1-5
clone_size: .
v_call: TRBV23-1
d_call: .

cdr3_nt: TGTGCCAGCAGTTTACGCCCCGGGACGGTGAACACCGGGGAGCTGTTTTTT
cdr3_aa: CASSLRPGTVNTGELFF
j_call: TRBJ2-2
clone_size: .
v_call: TRBV27
d_call: .

cdr3_nt: TGTGCCAGCAGCTTACTCCTCACAGATACGCAGTATTTT
cdr3_aa: CASSLLLTDTQYF
j_call: TRBJ2-3
clone_size: .
v_call: TRBV5-6
d_call: .

cdr3_nt: TGTGCCAGCAGTGCGTCCCAACAAGAGACCCAGTACTTC
cdr3_aa: CASSASQQETQYF
j_call: TRBJ2-5
clone_size: .
v_call: TRBV25-1
d_call: .

cdr3_nt: TGTGCCAGCTCCCAGACCCCTTCATCCTACGAGCAGTACTTC
cdr3_aa: CASSQTPSSYEQYF
j_call: TRBJ2-7
clone_size: .
v_call: TRBV19
d_call: .

cdr3_nt: TGTGCCAGCAGGGGGGAAGGCTATGGCTACACCTTC
cdr3_aa: CASRGEGYGYTF
j_call: TRBJ1-2
clone_size: once
v_call: TRBV6-6
d_call: .

cdr3_nt: TGTGCCAGCAGTGACTCGAGTCAGGGGGCCGGCGGGGAGCTGTTTTTT
cdr3_aa: CASSDSSQGAGGELFF
j_call: TRBJ2-2
clone_size: once
v_call: TRBV6-4
d_call: TRBD1

cdr3_nt: TGCGCCAGCAGCTTGGAGCACGAGCAGTACTTC
cdr3_aa: CASSLEHEQYF
j_call: TRBJ2-7
clone_size: .
v_call: TRBV5-1
d_call: .

cdr3_nt: TGTGCCAGCAGTCCCTCCTTGGGGGTAGGCTATGGCTACACCTTC
cdr3_aa: CASSPSLGVGYGYTF
j_call: TRBJ1-2
clone_size: .
v_call: TRBV6-5
d_call: .

cdr3_nt: TGTGCCAGCAGTTACAGGGGGAGGGGCTACGAGCAGTACTTC
cdr3_aa: CASSYRGRGYEQYF
j_call: TRBJ2-7
clone_size: .
v_call: TRBV6-5
d_call: .

cdr3_nt: TGTGCCAGCAGCTCAGGGGGACTAGGCTACGAGCAGTACTTC
cdr3_aa: CASSSGGLGYEQYF
j_call: TRBJ2-7
clone_size: once
v_call: TRBV11-1
d_call: .